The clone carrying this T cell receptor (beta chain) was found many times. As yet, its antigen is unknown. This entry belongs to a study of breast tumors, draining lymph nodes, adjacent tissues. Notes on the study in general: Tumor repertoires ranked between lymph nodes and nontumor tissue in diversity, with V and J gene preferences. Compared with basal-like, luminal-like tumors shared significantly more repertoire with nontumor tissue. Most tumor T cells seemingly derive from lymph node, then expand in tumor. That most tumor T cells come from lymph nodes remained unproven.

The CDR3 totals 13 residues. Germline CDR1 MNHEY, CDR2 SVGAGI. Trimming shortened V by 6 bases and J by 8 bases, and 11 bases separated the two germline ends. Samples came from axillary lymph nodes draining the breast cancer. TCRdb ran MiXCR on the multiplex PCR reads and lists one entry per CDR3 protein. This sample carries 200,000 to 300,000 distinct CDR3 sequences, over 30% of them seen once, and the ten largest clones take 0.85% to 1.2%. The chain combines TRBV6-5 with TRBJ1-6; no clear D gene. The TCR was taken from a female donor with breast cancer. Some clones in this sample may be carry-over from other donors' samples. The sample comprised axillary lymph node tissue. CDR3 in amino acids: CASRGFGDSPLHF. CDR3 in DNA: TGTGCCAGCAGGGGGTTTGGAGATTCACCCCTCCACTTT.